This T cell receptor beta chain was identified during a study of blood T cell repertoires in COVID-19. This CDR3 has 14 amino acids. CDR1 SNHLY and CDR2 FYNNEI come from the germline V gene. The junction had 5 bases not matched to a gene; V was cut back by 7 bases and J by 5 bases. A Seattle source enrolled patients during active infection and followed them longitudinally. How the authors handled the data: The assay estimated nucleated cells by amplifying reference gene primers. Sequencing was performed with immunoSEQ multiplex PCR; in TCRdb, only in-frame clones are kept and a portion is missing. V, J and clone size derive from that table, while D and trimming were established from the DNA sequence. The data show about 170,000 clones, with around four fifths seen just once and approximately 7.6% held by the top ten.

The sample comprised peripheral blood. This clonotype was obtained from a woman older than 75 with COVID-19, enrolled during active disease. V gene TRBV2 combines with J gene TRBJ2-3, with 11 bases identical to TRBD2. The CDR3 loop is CASTSSGGRDTQYF. The CDR3 DNA sequence: TGTGCCAGCACGTCTAGCGGGGGGCGAGATACGCAGTATTTT.